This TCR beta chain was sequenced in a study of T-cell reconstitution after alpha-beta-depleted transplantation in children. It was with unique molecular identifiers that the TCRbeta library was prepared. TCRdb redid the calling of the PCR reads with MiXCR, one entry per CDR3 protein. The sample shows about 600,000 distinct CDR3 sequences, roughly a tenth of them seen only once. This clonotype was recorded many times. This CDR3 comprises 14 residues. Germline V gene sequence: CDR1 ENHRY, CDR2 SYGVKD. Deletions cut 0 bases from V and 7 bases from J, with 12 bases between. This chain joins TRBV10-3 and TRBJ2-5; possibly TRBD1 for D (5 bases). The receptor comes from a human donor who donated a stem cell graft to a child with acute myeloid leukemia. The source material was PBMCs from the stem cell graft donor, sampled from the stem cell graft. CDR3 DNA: TGTGCCATCAGTGAGTCGGTAGGGGTCGGGACCCAGTACTTC. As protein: CAISESVGVGTQYF.